Following are 14 T cell receptor beta chains from one sample sequenced in a study of T cell responses to AZD1222 COVID-19 vaccine. TCRdb keeps only in-frame clones here, not all; method: immunoSEQ multiplex PCR. The top ten hold less than 5.5% of the sample, which has some 87,000 clones, under 95% seen once. The source material was peripheral blood, sampled on day 0 of MenACWY control vaccination. These receptors were obtained from an adult in good health.

The chain joins TRBV18 to TRBJ1-3, with a possible D match to TRBD1 (5 bases). Between the trimmed V and J ends, which lost 0 bases and 0 bases, there was a span of 12 bases. Germline-derived CDR1 and CDR2 are KGHSH and LQKENI. CDR3 length: 17 residues. The CDR3 reads CASSPPGTDVSGNTIYF. The CDR3 DNA reads TGTGCCAGCTCACCACCGGGGACGGACGTCTCTGGAAACACCATATATTTT.

This sequence joins TRBV29-1 and TRBJ1-5; a possible D gene is TRBD1 (6 bases). Per the germline V gene, CDR1 is SQVTM and CDR2 is ANQGSEA. This CDR3 contains 13 residues. V was clipped by 5 bases and J by 4 bases, with 12 bases between them. The CDR3 protein is CSVTTGSNQPQHF. CDR3 in DNA: TGCAGCGTTACCACAGGGAGTAATCAGCCCCAGCATTTT. The full variable domain, in which reference TRBV29-1 and TRBJ1-5 provide the parts outside the CDR3, is SAVISQKPSRDICQRGTSLTIQCQVDSQVTMMFWYRQQPGQSLTLIATANQGSEATYESGFVIDKFPISRPNLTFSTLTVSNMSPEDSSIYLCSVTTGSNQPQHFGDGTRLSIL.

The chain uses TRBV9 and TRBJ1-4, with D possibly being TRBD1 (5 bases). V shed 0 bases and J shed 7 bases, with 13 bases lying between them. Germline lookup yields CDR1 SGDLS and CDR2 YYNGEE. This CDR3 is built from 15 residues. CDR3 protein: CASSVAGREGEKLFF. In DNA, the CDR3 is TGTGCCAGCAGCGTAGCAGGCAGGGAGGGTGAAAAACTGTTTTTT.

This clone was seen only once. The chain is built from TRBV19 and TRBJ1-4; D gene uncertain. CDR3 length: 12 residues. Germline V gene sequence: CDR1 LNHDA, CDR2 SQIVND (reference sequence). Trimming took off 5 bases at V and 7 bases at J, with 8 bases between the two ends. In DNA, the CDR3 is TGTGCCAGTAGTTATGGGATTGAAAAACTGTTTTTT. Amino acid sequence: CASSYGIEKLFF.

This chain links TRBV7-2 with TRBJ1-1, with D maybe TRBD1 (5 bases). The length of the CDR3 is 13 residues. Germline V gene data show CDR1 as SGHTA and CDR2 as FQGNSA. V was shortened by 3 bases and J by 2 bases, with 7 bases between the two germline ends. CDR3 coding DNA: TGTGCCAGCAGCTTGAGGGGAAACACTGAAGCTTTCTTT. Translated: CASSLRGNTEAFF.

This rearrangement joins TRBV7-2 to TRBJ2-1, with D perhaps matching TRBD1 or TRBD2 (5 bases each). The CDR3 extends over 15 amino acids. Trimming left V 2 bases short and J 6 bases short, with 14 bases between. Looked up from germline, CDR1 is SGHTA and CDR2 is FQGNSA. The CDR3 bases are TGTGCCAGCAGCTTATCGGGTGGGGGTACCAATGAGCAGTTCTTC. As protein: CASSLSGGGTNEQFF.

This clone was seen only a few times. J is TRBJ2-1 and V is TRBV7-2, with 10 bases fitting TRBD2. This CDR3 has 16 residues. V was pared by 0 bases and J by 5 bases, with 4 bases of the junction left unmatched. Germline loops: CDR1 SGHTA, CDR2 FQGNSA. The CDR3 DNA follows: TGTGCCAGCAGCTTAGCTGGTAGCGGGGGGAACAATGAGCAGTTCTTC. Protein product: CASSLAGSGGNNEQFF.

The V gene is TRBV5-1, the J gene TRBJ2-5; D uncertain. V shed 10 bases and J shed 2 bases, with 12 bases lying between them. The CDR3 length is 12 residues. CDR1 and CDR2 (germline): SGHRS, YFSETQ. DNA of the CDR3: TGCGCCTCTTCTGAGGAGCAAGAGACCCAGTACTTC. Translation gives CASSEEQETQYF.

The chain uses TRBV14 and TRBJ2-7; 10 nucleotides align to TRBD2. The CDR3 loop spans 13 amino acids. V shed 0 bases, J shed 9 bases, and the junction held 2 bases outside the gene matches. Germline CDR1 SGHDN, CDR2 FVKESK. The DNA for the CDR3 is TGTGCCAGCAGCCAAGATAGCGGGGGGACGCAGTACTTC. Translation gives CASSQDSGGTQYF.

This chain joins TRBV2 and TRBJ2-6; 7 nucleotides align to TRBD1. V lost 7 bases, J lost 3 bases, and 9 bases stayed unmatched. This CDR3 is 16 amino acids long. The V gene's germline CDR1 is SNHLY and CDR2 FYNNEI. In nucleotides, the CDR3 is TGTGCCAGCACCAAGACAGGGAGCTTTGGGGCCAACGTCCTGACTTTC. It is translated as CASTKTGSFGANVLTF.

This clone was seen only a few times. This rearrangement joins TRBV9 to TRBJ1-6, with D possibly matching TRBD1 (5 bases). Trimming took 3 bases from V and 7 from J, leaving 11 bases between them. The germline V gene encodes CDR1 SGDLS and CDR2 YYNGEE. The CDR3 is made up of 14 amino acids. The CDR3 loop is CASSALSGNSPLHF. CDR3 coding DNA: TGTGCCAGCAGCGCGCTCTCAGGGAATTCACCCCTCCACTTT.

CDR3 protein: CASSQPLGGAGGGQPQHF. Written as DNA, the CDR3 is TGCGCCAGCAGCCAACCTCTTGGGGGGGCAGGGGGAGGTCAGCCCCAGCATTTT. The chain uses TRBV4-3 and TRBJ1-5, with 7 positions matching TRBD1. The length of the CDR3 is 18 residues. Germline V gene lookup returns CDR1 LGHNA and CDR2 YSLEER. V lost 2 bases to trimming and J lost 6 bases; unmatched junction nucleotides: 16.

Here the CDR3 reads CATSDARQGVGEQYF. In DNA, the CDR3 is TGTGCCACCAGTGACGCCCGACAGGGGGTGGGGGAGCAGTACTTC. V and J are TRBV24-1 and TRBJ2-7, with TRBD1 matching over 9 bases. The CDR3 has 15 residues. Germline V gene sequence: CDR1 KGHDR, CDR2 SFDVKD. Trimming removed 4 bases from V and 7 bases from J; junction bases left unmatched: 10.

Only one count was recorded for this clone. The V gene is TRBV7-2, the J gene TRBJ2-5; TRBD2 matches 8 bases. Looked up from germline, CDR1 is SGHTA and CDR2 is FQGNSA. The CDR3 is 15 amino acids. After removal of 0 bases from V and 5 bases from J, the junction contained 5 bases not matched to a gene. CDR3 amino acids: CASSLALPGGETQYF. CDR3 bases: TGTGCCAGCAGCTTAGCGCTCCCGGGGGGGGAGACCCAGTACTTC.